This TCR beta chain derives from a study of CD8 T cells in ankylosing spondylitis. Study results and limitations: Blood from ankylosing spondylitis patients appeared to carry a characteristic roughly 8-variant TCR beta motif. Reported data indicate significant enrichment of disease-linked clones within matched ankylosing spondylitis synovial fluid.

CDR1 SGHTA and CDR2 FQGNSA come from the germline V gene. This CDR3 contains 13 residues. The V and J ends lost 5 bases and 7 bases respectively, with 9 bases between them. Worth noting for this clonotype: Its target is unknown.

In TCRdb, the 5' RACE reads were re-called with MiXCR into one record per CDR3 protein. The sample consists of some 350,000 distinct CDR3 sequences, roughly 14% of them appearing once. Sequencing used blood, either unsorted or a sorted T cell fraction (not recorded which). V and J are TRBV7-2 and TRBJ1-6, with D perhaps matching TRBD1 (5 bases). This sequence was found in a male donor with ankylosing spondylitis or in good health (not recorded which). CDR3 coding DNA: TGTGCCAGCAGCCGGACACAAAATTCACCCCTCCACTTT. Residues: CASSRTQNSPLHF. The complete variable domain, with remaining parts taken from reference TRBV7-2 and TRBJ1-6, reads GAGVSQSPSNKVTEKGKDVELRCDPISGHTALYWYRQSLGQGLEFLIYFQGNSAPDKSGLPSDRFSAERTGGSVSTLTIQRTQQEDSAVYLCASSRTQNSPLHFGNGTRLTVT.